The 12 T cell receptor beta chains in this list originate from one sample, sequenced in a study of blood T cell repertoires in COVID-19. The data were produced by immunoSEQ multiplex PCR, yet TCRdb's version contains in-frame clones alone and is incomplete. The repertoire holds about 86,000 clones, with about 87% as singletons. Sequencing used peripheral blood. These receptors originate from a human donor in a cohort sampled during active COVID-19.

The chain joins TRBV25-1 to TRBJ2-7; 9 bases fit TRBD2. CDR1 MGHDK and CDR2 SYGVNS come from the germline V gene. V lost 4 bases to trimming and J lost 2 bases; unmatched junction nucleotides: 3. The CDR3 is 14 amino acids. The CDR3, as DNA: TGTGCCAGCAGTGGGACTAGCGTCGCCTACGAGCAGTACTTC. As protein: CASSGTSVAYEQYF.

The chain uses TRBV5-4 and TRBJ2-3; D remains ambiguous. V lost 3 bases to trimming and J lost 5 bases, with 13 bases between them. The CDR3 totals 14 residues. Germline V gene lookup returns CDR1 SGHNT and CDR2 YYREEE (reference sequence). The CDR3 protein is CASSSNAAGDTQYF. The CDR3 DNA follows: TGTGCCAGCAGCTCGAACGCTGCAGGAGATACGCAGTATTTT.

The chain joins TRBV9 to TRBJ2-1; D is unresolved. The CDR3 sequence is 12 residues long. Deletions cut 4 bases from V and 6 bases from J, with 8 bases between. The V gene's germline CDR1 is SGDLS and CDR2 YYNGEE. CDR3 sequence: CASSTIPNEQFF. Here the CDR3 DNA reads TGTGCCAGCAGCACAATACCCAATGAGCAGTTCTTC.

V is TRBV10-3 and J is TRBJ2-3; 12 nucleotides match TRBD2. The CDR3 contains 17 residues. V lost 6 bases and J lost 0; bases outside the gene matches: 7. Germline CDR1 is ENHRY and CDR2 is SYGVKD. CDR3 in amino acids: CAISSTSGGTSTDTQYF. The DNA for the CDR3 is TGTGCCATCAGCTCGACTAGCGGGGGTACTAGCACAGATACGCAGTATTTT.

V usage is TRBV5-1 and J usage is TRBJ2-1; a possible D gene is TRBD1 (6 bases). The CDR3 is 16 amino acids. The V gene lost 2 bases and the J gene lost 0 bases, with 12 bases spanning the gap. Germline loops: CDR1 SGHRS, CDR2 YFSETQ. CDR3 in amino acids: CASSFGGVPSYNEQFF. CDR3 bases: TGCGCCAGCAGCTTTGGGGGCGTGCCCTCCTACAATGAGCAGTTCTTC.

This clone was seen only once. This chain uses TRBV7-8 with TRBJ2-1; D is undetermined. Germline assignment: CDR1 SGHVS and CDR2 FQNEAQ. V was clipped by 5 bases and J by 10 bases, with 15 bases between them. The CDR3 has 13 residues. Written as DNA, the CDR3 is TGTGCCAGCAGCCCCGACCTCGCCAGGGAGCAGTTCTTC. It yields the protein CASSPDLAREQFF.

The genes are TRBV4-1 and TRBJ2-7, with 10 nucleotides matching TRBD2. The CDR3 extends over 17 amino acids. Germline-derived CDR1 and CDR2 are MGHRA and YSYEKL. V trimming: 4 bases; J trimming: 2 bases; junction bases outside the gene matches: 11. CDR3 bases: TGCGCCAGCAGCCTCCCTTCTAGCGGGAGCCAACCCTACGAGCAGTACTTC. It specifies CASSLPSSGSQPYEQYF.

This clone was seen just once. The rearrangement joins TRBV7-8 to TRBJ2-2; no reliable D call. CDR1 and CDR2 (germline): SGHVS, FQNEAQ. This CDR3 has 15 residues. Trimming stripped 5 bases from V and 1 base from J, with 11 bases between. The CDR3 bases are TGTGCCAGCAGCCCCTGGTCCAGGAACACCGGGGAGCTGTTTTTT. Residues: CASSPWSRNTGELFF. Drawing the rest from reference TRBV7-8 and TRBJ2-2, the complete variable domain is GAGVSQSPRYKVAKRGQDVALRCDPISGHVSLFWYQQALGQGPEFLTYFQNEAQLDKSGLPSDRFFAERPEGSVSTLKIQRTQQEDSAVYLCASSPWSRNTGELFFGEGSRLTVL.

The gene calls are TRBV6-5 and TRBJ1-2; possible D gene TRBD1, 5 bases. The CDR3 is made up of 14 amino acids. The germline CDR1 and CDR2 sequences are MNHEY and SVGAGI. V was pared by 7 bases and J by 7 bases, with 19 bases between. CDR3 amino acids: CASILGTGLAGYTF. The CDR3 DNA reads as TGTGCCAGCATACTGGGAACAGGATTGGCTGGCTACACCTTC.

This chain's CDR3 is CASSSATANTEAFF. The CDR3 DNA follows: TGTGCCAGCAGCTCAGCGACAGCGAACACTGAAGCTTTCTTT. This sequence joins TRBV7-2 and TRBJ1-1; D possibly corresponds to TRBD1 (5 bases). This CDR3 has 14 amino acids. V was trimmed by 4 bases and J by 1 base, leaving 10 bases between them. Germline loops: CDR1 SGHTA, CDR2 FQGNSA.

The chain has TRBV28 and TRBJ2-3; 10 bases are a match to TRBD2. Germline loops: CDR1 MDHEN, CDR2 SYDVKM. The length of the CDR3 is 17 residues. J gave up 0 bases and V 8 bases, and 11 bases lay outside the gene matches. CDR3 DNA sequence: TGTGCCAGCGTCCGGACTAGCGGCCCCCTTAGCACAGATACGCAGTATTTT. It yields the protein CASVRTSGPLSTDTQYF.

The rearrangement uses TRBV4-2 and TRBJ1-1; 8 bases fit TRBD1. This CDR3 is built from 16 residues. Germline V lookup: CDR1 LGHNA, CDR2 YNFKEQ. The V and J ends lost 1 base and 5 bases, in that order; junction bases with no gene match: 9. CDR3 DNA sequence: TGTGCCAGCAGCCAAGTACCAGGGGGCGCGTTTACTGAAGCTTTCTTT. It translates to CASSQVPGGAFTEAFF.